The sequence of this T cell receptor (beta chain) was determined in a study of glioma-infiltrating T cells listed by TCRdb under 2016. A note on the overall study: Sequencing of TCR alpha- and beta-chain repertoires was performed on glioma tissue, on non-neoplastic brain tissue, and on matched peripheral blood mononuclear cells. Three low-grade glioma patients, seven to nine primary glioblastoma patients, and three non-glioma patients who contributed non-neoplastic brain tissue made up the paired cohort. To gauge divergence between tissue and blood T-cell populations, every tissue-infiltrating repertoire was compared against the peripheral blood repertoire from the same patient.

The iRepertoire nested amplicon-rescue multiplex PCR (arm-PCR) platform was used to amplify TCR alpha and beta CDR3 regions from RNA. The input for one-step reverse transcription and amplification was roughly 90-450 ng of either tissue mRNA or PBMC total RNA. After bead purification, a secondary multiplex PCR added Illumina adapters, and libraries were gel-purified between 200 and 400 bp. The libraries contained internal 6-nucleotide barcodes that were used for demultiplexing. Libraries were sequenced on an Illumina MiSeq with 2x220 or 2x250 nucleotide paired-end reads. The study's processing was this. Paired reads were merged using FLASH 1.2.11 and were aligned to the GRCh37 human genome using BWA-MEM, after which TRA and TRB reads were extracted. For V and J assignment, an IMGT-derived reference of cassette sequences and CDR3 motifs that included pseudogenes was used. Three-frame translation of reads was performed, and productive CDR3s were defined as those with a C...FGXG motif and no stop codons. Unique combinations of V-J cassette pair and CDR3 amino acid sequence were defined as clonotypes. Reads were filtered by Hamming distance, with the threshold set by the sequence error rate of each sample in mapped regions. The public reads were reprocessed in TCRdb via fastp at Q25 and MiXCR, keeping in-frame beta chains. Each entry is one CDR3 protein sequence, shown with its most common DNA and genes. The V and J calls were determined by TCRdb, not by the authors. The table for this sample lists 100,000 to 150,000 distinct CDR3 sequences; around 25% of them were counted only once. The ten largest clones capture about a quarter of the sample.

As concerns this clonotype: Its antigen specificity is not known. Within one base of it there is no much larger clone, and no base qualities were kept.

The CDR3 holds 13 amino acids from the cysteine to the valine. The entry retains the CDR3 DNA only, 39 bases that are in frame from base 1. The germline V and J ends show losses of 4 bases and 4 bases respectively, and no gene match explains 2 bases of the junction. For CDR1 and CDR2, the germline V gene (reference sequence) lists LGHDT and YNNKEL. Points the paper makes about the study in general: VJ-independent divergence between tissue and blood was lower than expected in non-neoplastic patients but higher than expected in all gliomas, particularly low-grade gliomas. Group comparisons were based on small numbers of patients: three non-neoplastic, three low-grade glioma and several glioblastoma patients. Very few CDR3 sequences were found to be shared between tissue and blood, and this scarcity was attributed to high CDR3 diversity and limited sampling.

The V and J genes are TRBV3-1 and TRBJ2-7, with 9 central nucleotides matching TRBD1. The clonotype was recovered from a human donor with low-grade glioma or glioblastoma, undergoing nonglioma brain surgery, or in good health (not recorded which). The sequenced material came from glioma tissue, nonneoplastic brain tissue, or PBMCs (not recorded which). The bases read TGTGCCAGCAGCCTGGGACAGGGTTACGAGCAGTACGTC. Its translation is CASSLGQGYEQYV.